Below are 2 T cell receptor beta chains sequenced from a single sample in a study of vaccination and CD4 T cells after COVID-19. Cultured CD4+ T cells had their DNA profiled by the Oncomine TCR Beta short-read assay. TCRdb processed the PCR reads anew with MiXCR; each CDR3 protein has one entry. The data contain around 14,000 distinct CDR3 sequences, less than 35% of them singletons. No antigen is known for these receptors. Treatment denoted: approximately nine-day PBMC culture with coronavirus spike peptide pools or control peptides (ViraFEST assay). The starting material was CD4+ T cells from blood, cultured in vitro, obtained before SARS-CoV-2 vaccination. Receptors were obtained from a human donor who received a COVID-19 vaccine.

The chain employs TRBV9 and TRBJ1-6, with a weak D call TRBD1 (5 bases). Germline CDR1 reads SGDLS; CDR2 reads YYNGEE. V was clipped by 3 bases and J by 5 bases, with 21 bases between them. This CDR3 comprises 18 residues. The CDR3 DNA is TGTGCCAGCAGCGGCGAAGGGTCGTTGACAGCTGATAATTCACCCCTCCACTTT. Translation gives CASSGEGSLTADNSPLHF.

In its sample, this clonotype was seen a few times. The chain has TRBV30 and TRBJ2-1; the D gene is possibly TRBD1 (6 bases). CDR1 and CDR2 from the germline V gene are GTSNPN and SVGIG (reference sequence). V lost 3 bases and J lost 7, with 10 bases in between. The CDR3 length is 12 residues. CDR3 bases: TGTGCCTGGAGAAAACAGGGAAATGAGCAGTTCTTC. Protein product: CAWRKQGNEQFF.